The clone carrying this T cell receptor beta chain has only a few counts. Its antigen remains unknown. This record belongs to a study of identical twins. Study results and limitations: Conclusions relied on cross-sectional statistical analysis, not following the same donors.

CDR3 length: 18 residues. Germline V gives CDR1 SGHAT, CDR2 FQDESV (reference sequence). Trimming left V 3 bases short and J 2 bases short, with 17 bases between. Each CDR3 protein gets one entry after TCRdb re-called the 5' RACE reads with MiXCR. The sample has around 340,000 distinct CDR3 sequences, over 9% seen once. These sequences were also reported in another study, on yellow fever vaccine responses in identical twins.

This TCR was sampled from a woman in her late teens or twenties in good health. The sample was CD8+ T cells sorted from blood. The chain links TRBV11-1 to TRBJ2-6; D assignment may be TRBD1 or TRBD2 (5 bases each). CDR3 sequence (DNA): TGTGCCAGCAGCTTGAGGGACGGACCTAAGGCTGGGGCCAACGTCCTGACTTTC. It encodes CASSLRDGPKAGANVLTF. The entire variable domain, with the rest obtained from reference TRBV11-1 and TRBJ2-6, is as follows: EAEVAQSPRYKITEKSQAVAFWCDPISGHATLYWYRQILGQGPELLVQFQDESVVDDSQLPKDRFSAERLKGVDSTLKIQPAELGDSAMYLCASSLRDGPKAGANVLTFGAGSRLTVL.